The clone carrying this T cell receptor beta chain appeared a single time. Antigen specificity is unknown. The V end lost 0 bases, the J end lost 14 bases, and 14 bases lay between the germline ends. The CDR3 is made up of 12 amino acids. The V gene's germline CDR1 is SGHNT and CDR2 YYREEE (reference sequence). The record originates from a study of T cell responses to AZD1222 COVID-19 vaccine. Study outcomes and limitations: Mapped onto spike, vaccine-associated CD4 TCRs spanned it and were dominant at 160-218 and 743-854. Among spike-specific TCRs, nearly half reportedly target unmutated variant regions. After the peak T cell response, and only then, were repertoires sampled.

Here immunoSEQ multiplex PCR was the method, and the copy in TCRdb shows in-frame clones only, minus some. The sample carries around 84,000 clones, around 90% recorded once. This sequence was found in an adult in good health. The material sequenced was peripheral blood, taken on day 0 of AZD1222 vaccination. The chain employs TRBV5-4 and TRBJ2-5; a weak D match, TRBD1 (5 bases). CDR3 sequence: CASSLAMGRAYF. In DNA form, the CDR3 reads TGTGCCAGCAGCTTGGCCATGGGCAGGGCCTACTTC.